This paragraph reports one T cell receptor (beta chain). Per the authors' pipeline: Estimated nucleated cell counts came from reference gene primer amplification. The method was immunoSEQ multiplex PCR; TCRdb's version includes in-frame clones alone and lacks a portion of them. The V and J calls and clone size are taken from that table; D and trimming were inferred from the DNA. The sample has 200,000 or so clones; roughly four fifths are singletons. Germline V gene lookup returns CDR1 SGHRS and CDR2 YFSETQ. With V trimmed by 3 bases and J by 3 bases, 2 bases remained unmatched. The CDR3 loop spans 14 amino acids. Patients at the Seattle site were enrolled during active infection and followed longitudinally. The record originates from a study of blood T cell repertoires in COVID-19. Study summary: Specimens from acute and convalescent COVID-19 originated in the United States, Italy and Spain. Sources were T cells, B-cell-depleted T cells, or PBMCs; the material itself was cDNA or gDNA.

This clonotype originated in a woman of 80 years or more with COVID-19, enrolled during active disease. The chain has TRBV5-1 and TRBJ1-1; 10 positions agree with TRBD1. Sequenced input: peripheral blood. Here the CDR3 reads CASSWTGGDTEAFF. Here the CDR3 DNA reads TGCGCCAGCAGCTGGACAGGGGGAGACACTGAAGCTTTCTTT. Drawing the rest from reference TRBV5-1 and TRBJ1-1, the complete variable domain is KAGVTQTPRYLIKTRGQQVTLSCSPISGHRSVSWYQQTPGQGLQFLFEYFSETQRNKGNFPGRFSGRQFSNSRSEMNVSTLELGDSALYLCASSWTGGDTEAFFGQGTRLTVV.